A selection of T cell receptor beta chains follows, all from one sample in a study of CD8 T cells in ankylosing spondylitis. TCRdb re-analysed the 5' RACE reads in MiXCR, keeping a single row per CDR3 protein. The data contain hundreds of thousands of distinct CDR3 sequences, roughly 32% of them singletons. The material sequenced was blood, either unsorted or a sorted T cell fraction (not recorded which). Receptor source: a male donor with ankylosing spondylitis or in good health (not recorded which). CDR3s include the opening cysteine and the closing phenylalanine or tryptophan. A D gene is named only where the DNA matches it firmly. Rows give clone size only sometimes, using once, few, many, or a class for an expanded clone.

d_gene	j_gene	v_gene	abundance	CDR3nt	CDR3aa
.	TRBJ1-5	TRBV20-1	few	TGCAGTGCCACCAATGCACAGCTCAATCAGCCCCAGCATTTT	CSATNAQLNQPQHF
.	TRBJ1-4	TRBV5-1	.	TGCGCCAGCAGCGGGCAAATTAATGAAAAACTGTTTTTT	CASSGQINEKLFF
.	TRBJ2-3	TRBV20-1	few	TGCAGTGCTAGCGTCCGCGAACAGGGTGCGTGGCCGCAGTATTTT	CSASVREQGAWPQYF
TRBD1	TRBJ2-7	TRBV5-5	.	TGTGCCAGCAGCCCAACGGACAGGGGTTACGAGCAGTACTTC	CASSPTDRGYEQYF
TRBD1	TRBJ2-3	TRBV18	.	TGTGCCAGCTCGCCGTCCGGGACAGTCACAGATACGCAGTATTTT	CASSPSGTVTDTQYF
.	TRBJ2-3	TRBV27	few	TGTGCCAGCAGTTTACGACACGTAGATACGCAGTATTTT	CASSLRHVDTQYF
TRBD2	TRBJ2-3	TRBV4-2	.	TGTGCCAGCAGCTTAAGGAGGTCGGGGGGGCCGGATACGCAGTATTTT	CASSLRRSGGPDTQYF
TRBD1	TRBJ2-5	TRBV20-1	few	TGCAGTGCTTCCGACAGGGGATTAAAGGAGGAGACCCAGTACTTC	CSASDRGLKEETQYF
TRBD1	TRBJ2-4	TRBV6-5	.	TGTGCCAGCAGTTCGCCCAGGACAGGGTTGTACATTCAGTACTTC	CASSSPRTGLYIQYF
TRBD1	TRBJ2-7	TRBV6-1	few	TGTGCCAGCAGTCAACAGGGGAATGGCCCCTACGAGCAGTACTTC	CASSQQGNGPYEQYF
.	TRBJ2-7	TRBV5-1	.	TGCGCCAGCAGCATAAAGCCAGCGGACGCCCCCTACGAGCAGTACTTC	CASSIKPADAPYEQYF
TRBD1	TRBJ2-7	TRBV29-1	few	TGCAGCGTTGGGACAGGGCCCTTCTTATCCTCCCTTTACGAGCAGTACTTC	CSVGTGPFLSSLYEQYF
TRBD1	TRBJ2-3	TRBV6-5	few	TGTGCCAGCAGTTCAGGGGGCCTACGCACAGATACGCAGTATTTT	CASSSGGLRTDTQYF
TRBD2	TRBJ2-1	TRBV11-2	.	TGTGCCAGCAGCCAGGGACTAGCGGGGGGAGTTGGGTTC	CASSQGLAGGVGF
.	TRBJ2-3	TRBV14	.	TGTGCCAGCAGCCCACATCACACGGGGATCACGCAGTATTTT	CASSPHHTGITQYF
.	TRBJ2-7	TRBV29-1	few	TGCAGCGGCCGGCGGGGTGATGAGCAGTACTTC	CSGRRGDEQYF
TRBD1	TRBJ1-1	TRBV20-1	.	TGCAAGATACAGGGGGGAAACACTGAAGCTTTCTTT	CKIQGGNTEAFF
TRBD2	TRBJ2-1	TRBV12-3/TRBV12-4	.	TGTGCCAGCAGTTTAGCCCCGGGAGGTAACTACAATGAGCAGTTCTTC	CASSLAPGGNYNEQFF
.	TRBJ1-1	TRBV5-1	.	TGCGCCAGCAGCTTGGACCTCGGGCCGGTTCGCTTT	CASSLDLGPVRF
.	TRBJ2-7	TRBV20-1	.	TGCAGTGCTAGAGGAGGGCAGGGCGTTCGCTACGAGCAGTACTTC	CSARGGQGVRYEQYF
.	TRBJ2-1	TRBV25-1	.	TGTGCCAGCAGTGTAGGGCAGGGGGGGCATTTCTTC	CASSVGQGGHFF
.	TRBJ1-1	TRBV5-1	few	TGCGCCAGCAGCACAGCCATGAACACTGAAGCTTTCTTT	CASSTAMNTEAFF
.	TRBJ1-1	TRBV6-1	few	TGTGCCAGCAGGGCCCTCACGAACACTGAAGCTTTCTTT	CASRALTNTEAFF
.	TRBJ2-1	TRBV20-1	.	TGCAGTGCTAGAGATTGGAGCGGAGCACACAATGAGCAGTTCTTC	CSARDWSGAHNEQFF
.	TRBJ2-7	TRBV29-1	.	TGCAGCCCCTACTTCGGGATTCCGGTAGCGCAGTACTTC	CSPYFGIPVAQYF
TRBD1	TRBJ2-1	TRBV29-1	many	TGCAGCGCAGAAGACAGGGACGACAATGAGCAGTTCTTC	CSAEDRDDNEQFF
.	TRBJ2-5	TRBV5-1	.	TGCGCCAGCAGCACGCACGCCTACAGGGATCGAGAGACCCAGTACTTC	CASSTHAYRDRETQYF
.	TRBJ1-6	TRBV12-3/TRBV12-4	few	TGTGCCAGCCTCAGGGCGGTCGGTTCACCCCTCCACTTT	CASLRAVGSPLHF
TRBD1	TRBJ1-2	TRBV5-6	.	TGTGCCAGCAGCTTGGCCTGGGACAGGGGCGCAAACGGCTATGGCTACACCTTC	CASSLAWDRGANGYGYTF
.	TRBJ1-2	TRBV20-1	.	TGCAGTGCTGTCGGGGGGCAGGCTGGAAGGGATGGCTACACCTTC	CSAVGGQAGRDGYTF
.	TRBJ2-5	TRBV9	few	TGTGCCAGCAGCGTCGATACAGGGAGAGGGACCCAGTACTTC	CASSVDTGRGTQYF
TRBD2	TRBJ2-3	TRBV7-9	few	TGTGCCAGCAGCCTAAGCGGGGGGGAGTCAGATACGCAGTATTTT	CASSLSGGESDTQYF
.	TRBJ1-2	TRBV29-1	many	TGCAGCGTTGAGCGGCCCGCCTATGGCTACACCTTC	CSVERPAYGYTF
.	TRBJ2-7	TRBV29-1	.	TGCAGCGCCCTGAGCGCCAGGTCGGTCTACGAGCAGTACTTC	CSALSARSVYEQYF
TRBD2	TRBJ2-1	TRBV6-1	.	TGTGCCAGCGGCCCGCGGGGCGGGGGGTCGGATGAGCAGTTCTTC	CASGPRGGGSDEQFF
TRBD1	TRBJ2-1	TRBV5-5	.	TGTGCCAGCAGCCAAGACAGGGGAAAAGAGCAGTTCTTC	CASSQDRGKEQFF
TRBD1	TRBJ1-1	TRBV7-9	.	TGTGCCAGCAGCTCCTCCGGGACAGAGGTGAACGCTTTCTTT	CASSSSGTEVNAFF
TRBD2	TRBJ2-4	TRBV20-1	.	TGCAGTGCTAGAGATGACCGGGGGGTAAACAGTCAGTACTTC	CSARDDRGVNSQYF
.	TRBJ2-5	TRBV5-6	.	TGTGCCAGCGGGACCTTCGGGACACCCGAAGAGACCCAGTACTTC	CASGTFGTPEETQYF
.	TRBJ2-1	TRBV12-3/TRBV12-4	.	TGTGCCAGCAGTTTCGGGGTCAGCTCCTACAATGAGCAGTTCTTC	CASSFGVSSYNEQFF
TRBD1	TRBJ1-1	TRBV20-1	few	TGCAGTGCTAGGAGACAGGGGGAAACTGAAGCTTTCTTT	CSARRQGETEAFF
.	TRBJ2-1	TRBV11-1	.	TGTGCCAGCAGCACAAGACAGGTGGCATCCTACAATGAGCAGTTCTTC	CASSTRQVASYNEQFF
.	TRBJ2-3	TRBV7-7	few	TGTGCTAGCAGCTTAGGTTTACCGGGGGCAGATACGCAGTATTTT	CASSLGLPGADTQYF
.	TRBJ1-1	TRBV20-1	few	TGCAGTGCCACCCCTCTAAACACTGAAGCTTTCTTT	CSATPLNTEAFF
TRBD2	TRBJ2-3	TRBV7-7	.	TGTGCTAGCGAGGGGCTAGCGGGCACGCAGTATTTT	CASEGLAGTQYF
.	TRBJ2-7	TRBV29-1	few	TGCAGCGTCGCAACAGGGACCTCCTACGAGCAGTACTTC	CSVATGTSYEQYF
TRBD2	TRBJ2-1	TRBV4-1	few	TGCGCCAGCAGCCAAGGGGGCGGGGGAGTTTCCTACAATGAGCAGTTCTTC	CASSQGGGGVSYNEQFF
TRBD2	TRBJ2-3	TRBV7-9	.	TGTGCCAGCAGCTTAGGACTAGCGGGGTCGGCAGATACGCAGTATTTT	CASSLGLAGSADTQYF
.	TRBJ1-2	TRBV7-2	.	TGTGCCAGCAGCTTAGTGGGCGGTGCGCTGAGTGGCTACACCTTC	CASSLVGGALSGYTF
.	TRBJ2-7	TRBV29-1	few	TGCAGCGTTTCCGGAAGATCGCGGGGTGACGAGCAGTACTTC	CSVSGRSRGDEQYF